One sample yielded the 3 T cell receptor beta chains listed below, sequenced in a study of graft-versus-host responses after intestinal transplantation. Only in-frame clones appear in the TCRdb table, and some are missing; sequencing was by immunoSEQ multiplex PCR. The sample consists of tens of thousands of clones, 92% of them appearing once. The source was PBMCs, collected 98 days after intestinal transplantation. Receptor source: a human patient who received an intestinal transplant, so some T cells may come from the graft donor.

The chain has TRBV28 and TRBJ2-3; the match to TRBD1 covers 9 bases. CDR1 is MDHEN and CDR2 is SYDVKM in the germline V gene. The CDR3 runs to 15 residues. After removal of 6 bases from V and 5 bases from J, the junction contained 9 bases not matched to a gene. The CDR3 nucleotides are TGTGCCAGCAGCCTGGGGGGACAGGGAGTAGATACGCAGTATTTT. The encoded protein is CASSLGGQGVDTQYF. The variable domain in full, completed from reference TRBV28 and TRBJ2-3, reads DVKVTQSSRYLVKRTGEKVFLECVQDMDHENMFWYRQDPGLGLRLIYFSYDVKMKEKGDIPEGYSVSREKKERFSLILESASTNQTSMYLCASSLGGQGVDTQYFGPGTRLTVL.

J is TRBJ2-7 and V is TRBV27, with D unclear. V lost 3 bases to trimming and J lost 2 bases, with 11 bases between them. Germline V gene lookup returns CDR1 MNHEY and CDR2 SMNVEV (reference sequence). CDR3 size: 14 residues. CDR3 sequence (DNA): TGTGCCAGCAGTTTCAGCGCGAACACCTACGAGCAGTACTTC. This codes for CASSFSANTYEQYF.

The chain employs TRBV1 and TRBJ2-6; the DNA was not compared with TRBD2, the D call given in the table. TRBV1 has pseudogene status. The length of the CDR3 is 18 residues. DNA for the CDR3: TGCACCAGCAGGGAGGATAGTTTGTGCACAAGTCGGGCCAACGTCCTCACTTTC. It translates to CTSREDSLCTSRANVLTF.